This is a list of T cell receptor beta chains from one sample in a study of blood T cell repertoires in COVID-19. Profiled with immunoSEQ multiplex PCR; TCRdb holds only in-frame clones, not every one. The sample has 250,000 to 350,000 clones, about nine tenths seen once. Sequenced: peripheral blood. The receptor set was obtained from a woman in her fifties or sixties with acute or convalescent COVID-19. The CDR3 runs from the conserved cysteine through the conserved F or W. A D gene is named only where the DNA matches it firmly. Some rows mark clone size as missing; the rest say once, few, many or name a class of expanded clone.

CDR3 protein: CASRVQGNTEAFF
CDR3 DNA: TGTGCCAGCAGAGTCCAGGGGAACACTGAAGCTTTCTTT
D gene: NA
J gene: TRBJ1-1
clone size: NA
V gene: TRBV12-3/TRBV12-4

CDR3 protein: CASSETGGSQPQHF
CDR3 DNA: TGTGCCAGCAGTGAAACGGGGGGAAGTCAGCCCCAGCATTTT
D gene: NA
J gene: TRBJ1-5
clone size: NA
V gene: TRBV25-1

CDR3 protein: CASSWGPQGAYEQPQHF
CDR3 DNA: TGTGCCAGCAGCTGGGGTCCACAGGGGGCGTATGAGCAGCCCCAGCATTTT
D gene: TRBD1
J gene: TRBJ1-5
clone size: NA
V gene: TRBV5-4

CDR3 protein: CASSSGLTNEKLFF
CDR3 DNA: TGTGCCAGTAGCTCAGGGTTGACTAATGAAAAACTGTTTTTT
D gene: NA
J gene: TRBJ1-4
clone size: NA
V gene: TRBV19

CDR3 protein: CASSRGQNNSPLHF
CDR3 DNA: TGTGCCAGCAGCCGAGGACAGAATAATTCACCCCTCCACTTT
D gene: NA
J gene: TRBJ1-6
clone size: NA
V gene: TRBV6-5

CDR3 protein: CASSRPTGSGANVLTF
CDR3 DNA: TGTGCCAGCAGCCGGCCTACAGGCTCTGGGGCCAACGTCCTGACTTTC
D gene: NA
J gene: TRBJ2-6
clone size: NA
V gene: TRBV5-4

CDR3 protein: CASSPSSGSYEQYF
CDR3 DNA: TGCGCCAGCAGCCCTTCTAGCGGGAGTTACGAGCAGTACTTC
D gene: TRBD2
J gene: TRBJ2-7
clone size: NA
V gene: TRBV4-3

CDR3 protein: CATSRGESVAEAFF
CDR3 DNA: TGTGCCACCAGCAGAGGGGAGTCGGTCGCTGAAGCTTTCTTT
D gene: NA
J gene: TRBJ1-1
clone size: NA
V gene: TRBV15

CDR3 protein: CASSYDKDTLDYGYTF
CDR3 DNA: TGTGCCAGCAGTTACGATAAGGACACCCTTGACTATGGCTACACCTTC
D gene: NA
J gene: TRBJ1-2
clone size: NA
V gene: TRBV6-2/TRBV6-3

CDR3 protein: CASSLLWATSTDTQYF
CDR3 DNA: TGTGCCAGCAGCTTGCTTTGGGCAACCAGCACAGATACGCAGTATTTT
D gene: NA
J gene: TRBJ2-3
clone size: NA
V gene: TRBV7-2

CDR3 protein: CASSRGNQPQHF
CDR3 DNA: TGTGCCAGCAGCCGCGGGAATCAGCCCCAGCATTTT
D gene: NA
J gene: TRBJ1-5
clone size: NA
V gene: TRBV6-5

CDR3 protein: CASSPPNRGGNEQFF
CDR3 DNA: TGTGCCAGCAGTCCCCCGAATAGGGGGGGCAATGAGCAGTTCTTC
D gene: NA
J gene: TRBJ2-1
clone size: NA
V gene: TRBV28

CDR3 protein: CASSLSTSYEQYF
CDR3 DNA: TGTGCCAGCAGCTTAAGTACAAGCTACGAGCAGTACTTC
D gene: NA
J gene: TRBJ2-7
clone size: NA
V gene: TRBV7-2

CDR3 protein: CASSQVFGSNTEAFF
CDR3 DNA: TGTGCCAGCAGCCAAGTTTTCGGGTCGAACACTGAAGCTTTCTTT
D gene: NA
J gene: TRBJ1-1
clone size: NA
V gene: TRBV4-2

CDR3 protein: CASSPRGSSYNEQFF
CDR3 DNA: TGTGCCAGCAGCCCCAGGGGTAGTTCCTACAATGAGCAGTTCTTC
D gene: NA
J gene: TRBJ2-1
clone size: NA
V gene: TRBV6-2/TRBV6-3

CDR3 protein: CASLGGGVYGYTF
CDR3 DNA: TGTGCCAGTCTGGGGGGAGGGGTCTATGGCTACACCTTC
D gene: NA
J gene: TRBJ1-2
clone size: NA
V gene: TRBV28

CDR3 protein: CASSIGGAQETQYF
CDR3 DNA: TGTGCCAGTAGTATCGGCGGGGCCCAAGAGACCCAGTACTTC
D gene: NA
J gene: TRBJ2-5
clone size: NA
V gene: TRBV19

CDR3 protein: CASSKEVGQGSGYTEAFF
CDR3 DNA: NA
D gene: NA
J gene: TRBJ1-1
clone size: NA
V gene: TRBV21-1

CDR3 protein: CASSVDSAGVNEKLFF
CDR3 DNA: TGTGCCAGCAGCGTAGACTCTGCAGGGGTTAATGAAAAACTGTTTTTT
D gene: NA
J gene: TRBJ1-4
clone size: NA
V gene: TRBV9

CDR3 protein: CASSRKRETQYF
CDR3 DNA: TGTGCCAGCAGCCGCAAGAGGGAGACCCAGTACTTC
D gene: NA
J gene: TRBJ2-5
clone size: few
V gene: TRBV5-6

CDR3 protein: CASSTGQGTDTQYF
CDR3 DNA: TGCGCCAGCAGCACCGGACAGGGGACAGATACGCAGTATTTT
D gene: TRBD1
J gene: TRBJ2-3
clone size: NA
V gene: TRBV5-1

CDR3 protein: CASSYGTSSYEQYF
CDR3 DNA: TGTGCCAGCAGTTACGGGACTAGCTCCTACGAGCAGTACTTC
D gene: TRBD2
J gene: TRBJ2-7
clone size: NA
V gene: TRBV6-5

CDR3 protein: CASSLGGAGTGELFF
CDR3 DNA: TGTGCCAGCAGCCTCGGGGGGGCCGGCACCGGGGAGCTGTTTTTT
D gene: TRBD2
J gene: TRBJ2-2
clone size: NA
V gene: TRBV3-1/TRBV3-2

CDR3 protein: CSVTSMGYTF
CDR3 DNA: TGCAGTGTTACGTCTATGGGCTACACCTTC
D gene: NA
J gene: TRBJ1-2
clone size: NA
V gene: TRBV20-1

CDR3 protein: CASSFTGQGSSEQYF
CDR3 DNA: TGTGCCAGCAGTTTTACGGGACAGGGTTCCAGCGAGCAGTACTTC
D gene: TRBD1
J gene: TRBJ2-7
clone size: NA
V gene: TRBV27